The present entry profiles one TCR beta chain with its context. The antigen remains undetermined. Donors were drawn from the 120-subject validation cohort, separate from the roughly 700-subject first cohort. Clones were read by immunoSEQ multiplex PCR, and TCRdb kept only the in-frame ones, dropping some. The table has 210,000 or so clones, around nine tenths seen once; the top ten hold roughly 3%. The CDR3 runs to 15 residues. Germline V CDR1 and CDR2: LGHNA, YNFKEQ. With V trimmed by 0 bases and J by 2 bases, 2 bases remained unmatched. The record originates from a study of cytomegalovirus exposure and HLA in healthy donors. Study-wide results and limits: The authors listed about 170 TCR beta chains as cytomegalovirus-associated. Whilst most TCR sequences proved rare, a subset of public TCRs occurred across many donors. Specificity of a few CMV-associated chains for CMV antigens was verified in vitro.

The chain carries TRBV4-2 and TRBJ1-2; 8 bases fit TRBD1. The receptor was derived from a woman aged 18 to 35 in good health and CMV-seronegative. Specimen: PBMCs. The CDR3 is CASSQDDRGNYGYTF. The DNA of the CDR3 is TGTGCCAGCAGCCAAGACGACAGGGGCAACTATGGCTACACCTTC.